A selection of T cell receptor beta chains follows, all from one sample in a study of control samples from healthy donors and cancer patients. Repertoires were generated with immunoSEQ multiplex PCR, while TCRdb's copy carries only in-frame clones and drops some. The sample holds more than 95,000 clones; over 90% are singletons and the top ten take less than 3.5%. Sequenced: blood. The receptors were gathered from a man aged 25-45 years in good health. Both conserved end residues are part of each CDR3. The D gene is left open where the match is weak. The size of a clone is reported for some rows only, either as once, few or many, or as a class for expanded clones.

v_call	d_call	clone_size	j_call	cdr3_nt	cdr3_aa
TRBV6-1	.	.	TRBJ1-6	TGTGCCAGCAGTGAAGCGCGGACCGACTTT	CASSEARTDF
TRBV7-2	.	.	TRBJ2-3	TGTGCCAGCAGCTTTTACCTAGAGACAGATACGCAGTATTTT	CASSFYLETDTQYF
TRBV27	.	.	TRBJ1-2	TGTGCCAGCAGTTTGAACCCGACGGCCTATGGCTACACCTTC	CASSLNPTAYGYTF
TRBV9	.	few	TRBJ2-2	TGTGCCAGCAGCGGCGGCCCCCCGGGGACCGGGGAGCTGTTTTTT	CASSGGPPGTGELFF
TRBV7-2	TRBD1	few	TRBJ1-1	TGTGCCAGCAGCCCAGGGACAGGGGGGCCCACTGAAGCTTTCTTT	CASSPGTGGPTEAFF
TRBV6-5	.	.	TRBJ1-1	TGTGCCAGCAGTTCTCACACTGAAGCTTTCTTT	CASSSHTEAFF
TRBV7-9	.	.	TRBJ1-2	TGTGCCAGCAGCCCCACCGGGGGAAGTAATGGCTACACCTTC	CASSPTGGSNGYTF
TRBV5-1	.	.	TRBJ2-1	TGCGCCAGCACCCTGGTCGGACTGAATGAGCAGTTCTTC	CASTLVGLNEQFF
TRBV28	.	once	TRBJ2-7	TGTGCCAGCACCTTGGCCGGAAGGGAGGAGCAGTACTTC	CASTLAGREEQYF
TRBV6-1	.	once	TRBJ1-1	TGTGCCAGCAGTGAATGGTTTCCGAACACTGAAGCTTTCTTT	CASSEWFPNTEAFF
TRBV11-2	.	.	TRBJ1-5	TGTGCCAGCAGCTTAGCGTTCGGGAATCAGCCCCAGCATTTT	CASSLAFGNQPQHF
TRBV7-2	.	.	TRBJ2-7	TGTGCCAGCAGCTTAGTCGGGGGCCCCCCCTACGAGCAGTACTTC	CASSLVGGPPYEQYF
TRBV28	.	.	TRBJ2-5	TGTGCCAGCAGTTGGCAAGAGACCCAGTACTTC	CASSWQETQYF
TRBV9	.	.	TRBJ2-2	TGTGCCAGCAGCGTAGTAATCCCGACAGGTCCAAACACCGGGGAGCTGTTTTTT	CASSVVIPTGPNTGELFF
TRBV24-1	TRBD1	once	TRBJ1-1	TGTGCCACCCAGAGGACAGGGGCGAACACTGAAGCTTTCTTT	CATQRTGANTEAFF
TRBV6-2/TRBV6-3	.	.	TRBJ1-5	TGTGCCAGCAGTTACGACGGGGGAAGAGGCAATCAGCCCCAGCATTTT	CASSYDGGRGNQPQHF
TRBV4-2	TRBD2	.	TRBJ2-7	TGTGCCAGCAGCCGTAGCGGGGGGGATCTCTACGAGCAGTACTTC	CASSRSGGDLYEQYF
TRBV9	TRBD2	.	TRBJ2-3	TGTGCCAGCAGCGTAAAGCTAGCGGGGCCTAGCACAGATACGCAGTATTTT	CASSVKLAGPSTDTQYF
TRBV3-1/TRBV3-2	TRBD1	.	TRBJ1-6	TGTGCCAGCAGCCCAATCCGGACAGGATATAATTCACCCCTCCACTTT	CASSPIRTGYNSPLHF
TRBV6-1	.	few	TRBJ1-5	TGTGCCAGCAGTGAAGCGTACAGGGCTCAGCCCCAGCATTTT	CASSEAYRAQPQHF
TRBV9	.	.	TRBJ1-2	TGTGCCAGCAGCCCAAGGAATCCCCTCGTTGGGGGTGGCTACACCTTC	CASSPRNPLVGGGYTF
TRBV24-1	TRBD1	once	TRBJ2-5	TGTGCCACCCAACCATCAGACCGGACAGGGGTACAAGAGACCCAGTACTTC	CATQPSDRTGVQETQYF
TRBV5-1	.	.	TRBJ2-7	TGCGCCAGCGGAACCGTGGACGAGCAGTACTTC	CASGTVDEQYF
TRBV5-1	.	.	TRBJ2-7	TGCGCCAGCAGCTTGAGACCCTCCTACGAGCAGTACTTC	CASSLRPSYEQYF
TRBV19	.	.	TRBJ2-5	TGTGCCAGTAGTATAGGGGTTATAGGGCAGGGTACCACACAAGAGACCCAGTACTTC	CASSIGVIGQGTTQETQYF
TRBV30	TRBD1	once	TRBJ2-4	TGTGCCTGCACGACAGGGGCCCACCAAAACATTCAGTACTTC	CACTTGAHQNIQYF
TRBV11-2	TRBD1	.	TRBJ1-2	TGTGCCAGCAGCTTAGGCGGACAGGGGGCTGTTATCGGTGGCTACACCTTC	CASSLGGQGAVIGGYTF
TRBV2	.	.	TRBJ1-1	TGTGCCAGCCTGAGCTGGAACACTGAAGCTTTCTTT	CASLSWNTEAFF
TRBV27	.	.	TRBJ1-3	TGTGCCAGCAGCCCTTTCCCCACAGGAAACACCATATATTTT	CASSPFPTGNTIYF
TRBV5-1	.	.	TRBJ2-1	TGCGCCAGCAACACCGGGCGGGGTGGCTCCTACAATGAGCAGTTCTTC	CASNTGRGGSYNEQFF
TRBV6-2/TRBV6-3	.	.	TRBJ2-5	TGTGCCAGCAGTTACGACCCAACCTCTGCTCCGCGGAGCAGTGGGGAGACCCAGTACTTC	CASSYDPTSAPRSSGETQYF
TRBV11-2	.	.	TRBJ1-1	TGTGCCAGCAGCCTACAAGGCACTGAAGCTTTCTTT	CASSLQGTEAFF
TRBV11-2	.	.	TRBJ1-1	TGTGCCAGCAGCTTAGCGAGGGTCGAGGCTTTCTTT	CASSLARVEAFF
TRBV5-4	.	.	TRBJ1-4	TGTGCCAGCAGCTTTGAACTTAATGAAAAACTGTTTTTT	CASSFELNEKLFF
TRBV21-1	.	.	TRBJ2-1	TGTGCCAGCAGCAAAGCGCTGTCCATAAGCGCTAAGGGGGACGGCAATGAGCAGTTCTTC	CASSKALSISAKGDGNEQFF
TRBV1	.	.	TRBJ2-4	TGCACCAGCAGCCCAAGGTGCGGGGGAAGCAAAAACATTCAGTACTTC	CTSSPRCGGSKNIQYF
TRBV11-2	TRBD1	.	TRBJ1-1	TGTGCCAGCAGCCCCCGACAGGGTAACACTGAAGCTTTCTTT	CASSPRQGNTEAFF
TRBV12-3/TRBV12-4	.	.	TRBJ1-5	TGTGCCAGCAGCCCTCGGTTGCCCCAGCATTTT	CASSPRLPQHF
TRBV14	TRBD2	once	TRBJ2-1	TGTGCCAGCAGCCAAGAAAGGACTAGCGGGGGGGTCTACAATGAGCAGTTCTTC	CASSQERTSGGVYNEQFF
TRBV6-5	.	.	TRBJ2-2	TGTGCCAGCTCGGGAGAAGGAGGCACCGGGGAGCTGTTTTTT	CASSGEGGTGELFF
TRBV7-9	.	.	TRBJ1-4	TGTGCCAGCAGCCGAGCGGGGGGGCGAGATGAAAAACTGTTTTTT	CASSRAGGRDEKLFF
TRBV10-3	.	once	TRBJ1-3	TGTGCCATGGGCGGGGGACGGCTCTACTCTGGAAACACCATATATTTT	CAMGGGRLYSGNTIYF
TRBV6-4	TRBD1	.	TRBJ1-3	TGTGCCAGCAGTAACTTACAGGGGGGCAATGGAAACACCATATATTTT	CASSNLQGGNGNTIYF
TRBV19	.	.	TRBJ1-1	TGTGCCAGTAGTGGCGGAGCGAACACTGAAGCTTTCTTT	CASSGGANTEAFF
TRBV7-9	.	.	TRBJ2-7	TGTGCCAGCAGCCCACCGGGAGCCTACGAGCAGTACTTC	CASSPPGAYEQYF
TRBV28	TRBD1	.	TRBJ1-5	TGTGCCAGCAGTGGGAGGGGGCGTCAGCCCCAGCATTTT	CASSGRGRQPQHF
TRBV19	TRBD1	.	TRBJ1-1	TGTGCCAGTAGTCCCTTCGGACAGGTGAACACTGAAGCTTTCTTT	CASSPFGQVNTEAFF
TRBV7-2	TRBD1	.	TRBJ2-1	TGTGCCAGCAGCTTAGAGGGGGCAGGGGTGAACAATGAGCAGTTCTTC	CASSLEGAGVNNEQFF
TRBV10-3	TRBD2	once	TRBJ2-1	TGTGCCATTTCTAGCGGCGAGCAGTTCTTC	CAISSGEQFF